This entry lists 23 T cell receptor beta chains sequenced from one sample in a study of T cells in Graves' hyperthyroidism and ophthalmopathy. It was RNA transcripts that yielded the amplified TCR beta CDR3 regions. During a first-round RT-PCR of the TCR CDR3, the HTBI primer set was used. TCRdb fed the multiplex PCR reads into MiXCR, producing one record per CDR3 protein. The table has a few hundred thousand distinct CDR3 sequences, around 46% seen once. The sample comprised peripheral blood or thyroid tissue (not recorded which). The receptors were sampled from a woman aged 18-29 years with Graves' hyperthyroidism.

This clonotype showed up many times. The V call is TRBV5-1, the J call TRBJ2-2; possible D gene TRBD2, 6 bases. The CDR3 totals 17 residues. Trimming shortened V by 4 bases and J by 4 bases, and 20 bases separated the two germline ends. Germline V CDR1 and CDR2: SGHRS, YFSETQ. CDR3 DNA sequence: TGCGCCAGCAGCAAGGACGTGGTCGGGAGAAGCACCGGGGAGCTGTTTTTT. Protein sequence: CASSKDVVGRSTGELFF.

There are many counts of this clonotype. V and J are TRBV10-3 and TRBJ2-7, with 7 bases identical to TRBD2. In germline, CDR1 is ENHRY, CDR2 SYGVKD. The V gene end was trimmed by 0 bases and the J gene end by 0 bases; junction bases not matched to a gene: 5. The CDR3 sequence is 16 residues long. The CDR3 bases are TGTGCCATCAGTGAGTCGACGGGGGAGGGCTCCTACGAGCAGTACTTC. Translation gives CAISESTGEGSYEQYF.

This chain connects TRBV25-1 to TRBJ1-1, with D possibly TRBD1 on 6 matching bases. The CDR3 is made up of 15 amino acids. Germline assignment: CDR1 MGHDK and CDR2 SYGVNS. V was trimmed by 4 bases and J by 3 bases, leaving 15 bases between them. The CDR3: CASSARTGADTEAFF. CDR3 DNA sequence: TGTGCCAGCAGTGCACGAACGGGGGCTGACACTGAAGCTTTCTTT.

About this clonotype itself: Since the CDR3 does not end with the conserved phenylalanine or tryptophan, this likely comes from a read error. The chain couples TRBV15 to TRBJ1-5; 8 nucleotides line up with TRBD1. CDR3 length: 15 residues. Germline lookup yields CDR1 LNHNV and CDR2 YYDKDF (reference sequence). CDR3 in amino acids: CASSLESGTGQPQHL. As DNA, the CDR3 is TGTGCCAGCAGCTTGGAGTCAGGGACAGGTCAGCCCCAGCATCTT.

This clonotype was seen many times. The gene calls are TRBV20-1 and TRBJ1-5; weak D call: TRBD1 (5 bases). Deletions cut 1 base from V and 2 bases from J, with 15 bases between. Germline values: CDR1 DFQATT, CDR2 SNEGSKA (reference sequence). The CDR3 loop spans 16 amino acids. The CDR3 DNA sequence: TGCAGTGCTAGAGGATGGGGGGTGGGACGCAATCAGCCCCAGCATTTT. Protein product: CSARGWGVGRNQPQHF.

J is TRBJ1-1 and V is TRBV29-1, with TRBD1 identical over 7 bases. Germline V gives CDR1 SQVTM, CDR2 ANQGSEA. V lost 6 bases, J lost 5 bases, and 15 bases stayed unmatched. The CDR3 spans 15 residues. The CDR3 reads CSVFTSYRGRTEAFF. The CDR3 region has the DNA TGCAGCGTCTTCACATCCTACAGGGGAAGAACTGAAGCTTTCTTT.

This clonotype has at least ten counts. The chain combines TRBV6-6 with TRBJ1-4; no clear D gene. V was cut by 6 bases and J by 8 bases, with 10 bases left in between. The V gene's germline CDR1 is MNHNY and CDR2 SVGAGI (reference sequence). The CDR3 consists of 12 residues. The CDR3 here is CASSKDGEKLFF. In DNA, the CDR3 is TGTGCCAGCAGCAAGGACGGGGAAAAACTGTTTTTT.

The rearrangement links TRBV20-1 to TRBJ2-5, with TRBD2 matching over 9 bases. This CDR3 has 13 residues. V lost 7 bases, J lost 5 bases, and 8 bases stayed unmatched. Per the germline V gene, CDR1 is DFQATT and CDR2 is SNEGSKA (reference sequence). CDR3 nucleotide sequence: TGCAGTGAGCTCACTAGCGGGCTTGAGACCCAGTACTTC. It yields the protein CSELTSGLETQYF.

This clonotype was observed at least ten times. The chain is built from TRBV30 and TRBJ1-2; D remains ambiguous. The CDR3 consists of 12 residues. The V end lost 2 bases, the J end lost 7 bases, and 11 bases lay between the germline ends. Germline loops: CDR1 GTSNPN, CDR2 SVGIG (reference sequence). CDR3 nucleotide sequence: TGTGCCTGGAGTTCAGACCCCAGTGGCTACACCTTC. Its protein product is CAWSSDPSGYTF.

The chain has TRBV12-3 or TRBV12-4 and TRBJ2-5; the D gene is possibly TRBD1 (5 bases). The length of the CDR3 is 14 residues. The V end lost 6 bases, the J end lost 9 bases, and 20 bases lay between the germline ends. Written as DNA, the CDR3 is TGTGCCAGCAGCAGGGAAGGAATGGGGCAGCCCCAGTACTTC. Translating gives CASSREGMGQPQYF.

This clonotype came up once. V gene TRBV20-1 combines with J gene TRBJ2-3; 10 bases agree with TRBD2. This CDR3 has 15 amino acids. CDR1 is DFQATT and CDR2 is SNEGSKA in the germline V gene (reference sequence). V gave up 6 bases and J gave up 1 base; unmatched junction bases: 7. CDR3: CSAHSAGGRTDTQYF. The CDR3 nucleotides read TGCAGTGCCCATTCAGCGGGAGGGCGCACAGATACGCAGTATTTT.

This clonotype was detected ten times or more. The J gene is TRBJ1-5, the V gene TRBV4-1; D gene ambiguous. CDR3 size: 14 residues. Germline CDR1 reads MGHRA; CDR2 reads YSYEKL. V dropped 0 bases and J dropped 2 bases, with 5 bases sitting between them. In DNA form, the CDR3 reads TGCGCCAGCAGCCAAGAATGGGGCAATCAGCCCCAGCATTTT. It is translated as CASSQEWGNQPQHF.

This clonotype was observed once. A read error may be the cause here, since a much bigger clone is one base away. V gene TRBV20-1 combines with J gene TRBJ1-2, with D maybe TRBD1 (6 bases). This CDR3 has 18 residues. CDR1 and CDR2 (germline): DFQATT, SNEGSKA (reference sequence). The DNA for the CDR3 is TGCAGTGCTCCGAATTGGGACCTAATCCAGGGGCTTGGCTATGGCTGCACCTTC. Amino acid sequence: CSAPNWDLIQGLGYGCTF.

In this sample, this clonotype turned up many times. CDR3 in amino acids: CASVLGGMGNQPQHF. The DNA of the CDR3 is TGTGCTAGTGTCTTGGGGGGTATGGGCAATCAGCCCCAGCATTTT. This sequence joins TRBV12-5 and TRBJ1-5; perhaps TRBD1 as D (5 bases). The V gene's germline CDR1 is LGHNT and CDR2 FRNRAP. This CDR3 region has 15 residues. Trimming shortened V by 7 bases and J by 2 bases, and 15 bases separated the two germline ends. Full variable domain (outside the CDR3, taken from reference TRBV12-5 and TRBJ1-5): DARVTQTPRHKVTEMGQEVTMRCQPILGHNTVFWYRQTMMQGLELLAYFRNRAPLDDSGMPKDRFSAEMPDATLATLKIQPSEPRDSAVYFCASVLGGMGNQPQHFGDGTRLSIL.

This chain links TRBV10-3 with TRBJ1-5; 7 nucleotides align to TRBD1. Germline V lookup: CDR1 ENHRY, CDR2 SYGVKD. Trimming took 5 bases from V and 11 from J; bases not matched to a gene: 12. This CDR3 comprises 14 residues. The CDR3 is CAISQDRVTETQHF. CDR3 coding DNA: TGTGCCATCAGTCAAGACAGGGTAACGGAGACCCAGCATTTT.

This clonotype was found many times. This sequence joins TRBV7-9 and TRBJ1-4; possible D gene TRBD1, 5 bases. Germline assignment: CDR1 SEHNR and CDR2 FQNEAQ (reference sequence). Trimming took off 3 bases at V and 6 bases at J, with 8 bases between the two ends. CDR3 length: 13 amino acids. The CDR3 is CASSFNRHEKLFF. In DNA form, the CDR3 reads TGTGCCAGCAGCTTCAACAGGCATGAAAAACTGTTTTTT.

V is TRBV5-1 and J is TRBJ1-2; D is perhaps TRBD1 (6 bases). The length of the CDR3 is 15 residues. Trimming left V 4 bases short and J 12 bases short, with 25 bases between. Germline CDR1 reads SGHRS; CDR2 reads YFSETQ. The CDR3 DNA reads TGCGCCAGCAGCCCGAGTCCGACAGGAAGCTCTGGAAACACCTTC. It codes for CASSPSPTGSSGNTF.

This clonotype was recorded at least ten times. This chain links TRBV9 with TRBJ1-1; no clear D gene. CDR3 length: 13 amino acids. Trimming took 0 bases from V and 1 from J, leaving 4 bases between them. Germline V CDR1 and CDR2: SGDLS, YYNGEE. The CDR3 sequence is CASSVEANTEAFF. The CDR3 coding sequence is TGTGCCAGCAGCGTAGAGGCGAACACTGAAGCTTTCTTT.

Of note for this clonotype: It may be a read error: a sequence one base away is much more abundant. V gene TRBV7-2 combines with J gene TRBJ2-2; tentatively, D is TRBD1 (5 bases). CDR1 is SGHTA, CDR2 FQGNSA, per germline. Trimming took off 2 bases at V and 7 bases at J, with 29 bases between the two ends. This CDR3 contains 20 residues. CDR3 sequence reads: CASSLPTNLAARQIGGELFF. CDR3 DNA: TGTGCCAGCAGCTTACCCACCAACTTAGCCGCGAGACAGATAGGCGGGGAGCTGTTTTTT.

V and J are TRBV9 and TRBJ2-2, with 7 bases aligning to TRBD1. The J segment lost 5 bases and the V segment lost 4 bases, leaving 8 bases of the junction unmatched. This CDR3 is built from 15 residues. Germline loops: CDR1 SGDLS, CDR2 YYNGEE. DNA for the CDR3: TGTGCCAGCAGCATTTTTGGCAGGGGGACCGGGGAGCTGTTTTTT. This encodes CASSIFGRGTGELFF. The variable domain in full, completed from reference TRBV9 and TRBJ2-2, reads DSGVTQTPKHLITATGQRVTLRCSPRSGDLSVYWYQQSLDQGLQFLIQYYNGEERAKGNILERFSAQQFPDLHSELNLSSLELGDSALYFCASSIFGRGTGELFFGEGSRLTVL.

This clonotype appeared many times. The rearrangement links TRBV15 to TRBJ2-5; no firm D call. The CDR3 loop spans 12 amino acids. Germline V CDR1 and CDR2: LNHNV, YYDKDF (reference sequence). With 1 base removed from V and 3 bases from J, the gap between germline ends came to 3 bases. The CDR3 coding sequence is TGTGCCACCAGCAGAGGAAAAGAGACCCAGTACTTC. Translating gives CATSRGKETQYF.

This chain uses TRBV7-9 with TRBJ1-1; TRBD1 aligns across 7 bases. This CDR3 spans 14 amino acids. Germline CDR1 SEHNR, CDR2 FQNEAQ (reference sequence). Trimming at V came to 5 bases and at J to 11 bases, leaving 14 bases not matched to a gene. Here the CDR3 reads CASSHGGGFFGAFF. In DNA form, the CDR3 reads TGTGCCAGCAGCCATGGAGGGGGCTTTTTTGGGGCTTTCTTT.

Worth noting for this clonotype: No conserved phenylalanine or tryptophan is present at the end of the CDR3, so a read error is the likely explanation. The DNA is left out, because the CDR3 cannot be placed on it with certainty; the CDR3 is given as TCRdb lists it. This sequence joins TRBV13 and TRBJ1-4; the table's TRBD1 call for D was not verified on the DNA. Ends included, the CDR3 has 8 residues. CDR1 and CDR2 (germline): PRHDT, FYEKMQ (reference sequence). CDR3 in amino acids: CASSQGQV.